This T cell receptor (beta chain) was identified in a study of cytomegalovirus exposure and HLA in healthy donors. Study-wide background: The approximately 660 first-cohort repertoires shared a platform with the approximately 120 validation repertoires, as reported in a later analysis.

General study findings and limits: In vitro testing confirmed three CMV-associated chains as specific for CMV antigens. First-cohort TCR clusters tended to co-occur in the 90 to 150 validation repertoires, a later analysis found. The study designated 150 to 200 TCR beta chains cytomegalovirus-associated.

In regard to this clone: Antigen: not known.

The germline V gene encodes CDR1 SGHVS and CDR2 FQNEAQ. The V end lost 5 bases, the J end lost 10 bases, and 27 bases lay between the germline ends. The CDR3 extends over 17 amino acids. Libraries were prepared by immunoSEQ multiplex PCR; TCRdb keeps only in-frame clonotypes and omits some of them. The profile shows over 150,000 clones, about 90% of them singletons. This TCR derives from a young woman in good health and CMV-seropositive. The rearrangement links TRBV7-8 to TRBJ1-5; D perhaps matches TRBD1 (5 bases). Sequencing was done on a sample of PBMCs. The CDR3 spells CASSPWGFGDGGGPQHF. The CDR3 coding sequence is TGTGCCAGCAGCCCGTGGGGGTTTGGGGATGGGGGAGGACCCCAGCATTTT.